This passage covers 14 T cell receptor beta chains from one sample sequenced in a study of blood T cells in healthy people across ages. Next came a second PCR, run for about 7 to 12 cycles, which used a sample-barcoded 5' primer along with a J-beta primer mix. TCRdb re-derived calls from the 5' RACE reads in MiXCR, one entry per CDR3 protein. The sample records some 1,000,000 distinct CDR3 sequences, approximately 25% being singletons. Separately, the same data were catalogued under a study of T cells of mothers and their children.

The sequenced sample was blood. These receptors were taken from a girl aged 2 to 9 in good health.

The genes are TRBV5-6 and TRBJ2-1; 10 nucleotides agree with TRBD1. Germline CDR1 SGHDT, CDR2 YYEEEE. CDR3 length equals 15 residues. The V and J ends lost 7 bases and 5 bases, in that order; junction bases with no gene match: 9. In nucleotides, the CDR3 is TGTGCCAGCTCCGGGGGGACAGGGGTAAACAATGAGCAGTTCTTC. Translating it yields CASSGGTGVNNEQFF.

This chain joins TRBV4-1 and TRBJ2-1, with 9 bases fitting TRBD2. Germline V gene data show CDR1 as MGHRA and CDR2 as YSYEKL. The CDR3 covers 15 residues. V was clipped by 0 bases and J by 7 bases; unmatched bases: 4. The CDR3 sequence: CASSQDSGSMNEQFF. CDR3 nucleotide sequence: TGCGCCAGCAGCCAAGATAGCGGGAGTATGAATGAGCAGTTCTTC.

In this sample, this clonotype turned up a few times. The chain has TRBV20-1 and TRBJ2-2; D assignment may be TRBD1 or TRBD2 (5 bases each). This CDR3 comprises 13 residues. V lost 3 bases, J lost 4 bases, and 9 bases lay in between. The germline V gene encodes CDR1 DFQATT and CDR2 SNEGSKA (reference sequence). The CDR3 coding sequence is TGCAGTGCTAGCGAGGGGACCACCGGGGAGCTGTTTTTT. Amino acid sequence: CSASEGTTGELFF.

This clonotype occurred a few times. This chain uses TRBV7-9 with TRBJ2-3; TRBD2 agrees at 8 bases. CDR3 length: 14 residues. J lost 6 bases, V lost 6 bases, and 8 bases had no gene match. Germline V gives CDR1 SEHNR, CDR2 FQNEAQ (reference sequence). The CDR3 spells CASSSIRLADTQYF. CDR3 coding DNA: TGTGCCAGCAGTTCCATTCGACTAGCGGATACGCAGTATTTT.

This clonotype showed up many times. This chain uses TRBV7-8 with TRBJ1-1; D remains unclear. With 6 bases removed from V and 0 bases from J, the gap between germline ends came to 5 bases. The germline gives CDR1 SGHVS, CDR2 FQNEAQ. The CDR3 is 12 amino acids. In DNA, the CDR3 is TGTGCCAGCAGGGGAATGAACACTGAAGCTTTCTTT. It yields the protein CASRGMNTEAFF.

The chain employs TRBV9 and TRBJ2-1; the D gene is possibly TRBD2 (5 bases). The CDR3 consists of 15 residues. Germline V gene sequence: CDR1 SGDLS, CDR2 YYNGEE. V was pared by 0 bases and J by 2 bases, with 9 bases between. CDR3 sequence (DNA): TGTGCCAGCAGCGTAGGAAGCGGAGCCTACAATGAGCAGTTCTTC. It specifies CASSVGSGAYNEQFF.

This clonotype was detected only a few times. V is TRBV28 and J is TRBJ2-7, with D tentatively TRBD1 (5 bases). CDR1 and CDR2 from the germline V gene are MDHEN and SYDVKM. The CDR3 length is 15 residues. The V and J ends lost 2 bases and 1 base respectively, with 12 bases between them. This CDR3 is CASSLVIDRSYEQYF. The CDR3 nucleotides are TGTGCCAGCAGTTTAGTTATCGACAGATCCTACGAGCAGTACTTC.

The rearrangement uses TRBV19 and TRBJ1-2; unclear D gene. V dropped 9 bases and J dropped 5 bases, with 13 bases sitting between them. Germline V gives CDR1 LNHDA, CDR2 SQIVND (reference sequence). This CDR3 has 12 amino acids. The CDR3 DNA reads as TGTGCCAGCCGGAAGTCCAATTATGGCTACACCTTC. Translation gives CASRKSNYGYTF.

This clonotype was detected only a few times. The J gene is TRBJ2-7, the V gene TRBV3-1; 7 positions agree with TRBD1. CDR1 and CDR2 from the germline V gene are LGHDT and YNNKEL (reference sequence). This CDR3 region has 15 residues. Trimming at V came to 3 bases and at J to 2 bases, leaving 7 bases not matched to a gene. This chain's CDR3 is CASSQGQLYPYEQYF. The DNA of the CDR3 is TGTGCCAGCAGCCAGGGACAGCTATACCCCTACGAGCAGTACTTC.

The chain is built from TRBV7-9 and TRBJ2-7; TRBD2 agrees at 7 bases. The CDR3 extends over 14 amino acids. The V gene's germline CDR1 is SEHNR and CDR2 FQNEAQ (reference sequence). V lost 6 bases, J lost 6 bases, and 11 bases stayed unmatched. CDR3 sequence reads: CASRPGGGVSEQYF. DNA of the CDR3: TGTGCCAGCAGGCCGGGAGGCGGTGTATCCGAGCAGTACTTC.

This clonotype appeared a few times. The chain has TRBV4-3 and TRBJ1-2, with D unresolved. Germline loops: CDR1 LGHNA, CDR2 YSLEER. Trimming pared 4 bases from V and 5 bases from J, leaving 14 bases between. The CDR3 covers 14 residues. CDR3 bases: TGCGCCAGCAGCCTCCGTGGGTCCCTTTATGGCTACACCTTC. As protein: CASSLRGSLYGYTF.

The chain carries TRBV28 and TRBJ2-1, with 7 nucleotides matching TRBD2. Unmatched junction bases numbered 16, after V lost 8 bases and J lost 15 bases. Looked up from germline, CDR1 is MDHEN and CDR2 is SYDVKM. The CDR3 consists of 13 residues. The DNA of the CDR3 is TGTGCCAGCTGGTTTGGGGGAGGGCCGGAATTGTTCTTC. Translating gives CASWFGGGPELFF.

The J gene is TRBJ2-3, the V gene TRBV3-1; possibly TRBD2 for D (5 bases). CDR1 and CDR2 (germline): LGHDT, YNNKEL (reference sequence). V was clipped by 10 bases and J by 2 bases, with 13 bases between them. The length of the CDR3 is 13 residues. This CDR3 reads CAIGAVNTDTQYF. The CDR3 region has the DNA TGTGCCATCGGAGCGGTTAACACAGATACGCAGTATTTT.

The chain employs TRBV29-1 and TRBJ2-3; unclear D gene. This CDR3 contains 15 residues. The V gene lost 0 bases and the J gene lost 6 bases, with 16 bases spanning the gap. Per germline, CDR1 SQVTM and CDR2 ANQGSEA. CDR3 DNA sequence: TGCAGCGTTGAAGATAAATCTACTTTTCTGGATACGCAGTATTTT. It encodes CSVEDKSTFLDTQYF.